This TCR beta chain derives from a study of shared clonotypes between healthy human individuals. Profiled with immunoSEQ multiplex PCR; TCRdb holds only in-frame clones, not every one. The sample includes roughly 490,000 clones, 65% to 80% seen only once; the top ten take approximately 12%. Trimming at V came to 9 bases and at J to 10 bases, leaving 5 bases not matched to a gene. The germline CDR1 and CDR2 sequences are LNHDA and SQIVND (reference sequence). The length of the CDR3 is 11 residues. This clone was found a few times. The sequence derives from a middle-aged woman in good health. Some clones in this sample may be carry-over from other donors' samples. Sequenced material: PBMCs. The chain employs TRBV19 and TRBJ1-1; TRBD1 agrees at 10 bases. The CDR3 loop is CASDRGQGAFF. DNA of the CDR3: TGTGCCAGCGACAGGGGGCAGGGAGCTTTCTTT.